The 5 T cell receptor beta chains given below trace back to one sample, sequenced in a study of blood T cell repertoires in COVID-19. Clones were sequenced by immunoSEQ multiplex PCR, and TCRdb holds only the in-frame ones, with some missing. This table has 130,000 or so clones, 88% appearing once. Sequenced: peripheral blood. These TCRs come from a human donor with COVID-19, enrolled during active disease. The donor label of this sample is uncertain.

The CDR3 DNA follows: TGTGCCAGCAGTTTAGGTTACAGCCACTATGGCTACACCTTC. Residues: CASSLGYSHYGYTF. The chain couples TRBV27 to TRBJ1-2; D gene uncertain. This CDR3 is built from 14 residues. Germline V lookup: CDR1 MNHEY, CDR2 SMNVEV (reference sequence). Trimming left V 2 bases short and J 3 bases short, with 10 bases between.

The chain recombines TRBV11-2 with TRBJ1-1; maybe TRBD1 (5 bases). The CDR3 has 14 amino acids. V was pared by 1 base and J by 4 bases, with 10 bases between. Germline CDR1 is SGHAT and CDR2 is FQNNGV. CDR3 bases: TGTGCCAGCAGCTTAGCGGGGGGGATCACTGAAGCTTTCTTT. This sequence encodes CASSLAGGITEAFF. The complete variable domain, with remaining parts taken from reference TRBV11-2 and TRBJ1-1, reads EAGVAQSPRYKIIEKRQSVAFWCNPISGHATLYWYQQILGQGPKLLIQFQNNGVVDDSQLPKDRFSAERLKGVDSTLKIQPAKLEDSAVYLCASSLAGGITEAFFGQGTRLTVV.

CDR3 loop: CASSYGPSAFF. CDR3 nucleotide sequence: TGTGCCAGCAGTTACGGGCCTAGCGCTTTCTTT. V is TRBV6-5 and J is TRBJ1-1; D is undetermined. V was cut by 2 bases and J by 11 bases, with 9 bases left in between. The CDR3 runs to 11 residues. CDR1 MNHEY and CDR2 SVGAGI come from the germline V gene.

V and J are TRBV6-6 and TRBJ2-5; 8 nucleotides align to TRBD1. The CDR3 spans 14 residues. Germline CDR1 MNHNY, CDR2 SVGAGI (reference sequence). Trimming took 6 bases from V and 7 from J; bases not matched to a gene: 10. This CDR3 reads CASSPDRDGGTQYF. The CDR3 region has the DNA TGTGCCAGCAGCCCGGACAGGGATGGGGGGACCCAGTACTTC.

This clone was seen a few times. This rearrangement joins TRBV7-8 to TRBJ2-1; 11 nucleotides agree with TRBD2. With V trimmed by 1 base and J by 8 bases, 7 bases remained unmatched. CDR3 length equals 16 residues. Germline lookup yields CDR1 SGHVS and CDR2 FQNEAQ. CDR3 protein: CASSLDTSGSNDEQFF. The CDR3 DNA reads TGTGCCAGCAGCTTAGACACTAGCGGGAGTAACGATGAGCAGTTCTTC.